This entry lists 29 T cell receptor beta chains sequenced from one sample in a study of T-cell reconstitution after alpha-beta-depleted transplantation in children. Preparation of the TCRbeta library involved a method that used unique molecular identifiers. Each CDR3 protein gets one entry after TCRdb re-called the PCR reads with MiXCR. Seen here are approximately 300,000 distinct CDR3 sequences, about 9.9% observed once, and the top ten hold around 20%. The sequenced sample was peripheral blood, obtained 180 days after TCRalphabeta/CD19-depleted stem cell transplant. All receptors come from a male patient between 2 and 15 years old who had a stem cell transplant for chronic granulomatous disease, so the T cells may come from the graft donor.

This clonotype was seen at least ten times. The rearrangement links TRBV13 to TRBJ2-7, with TRBD2 identical over 8 bases. Germline CDR1 PRHDT, CDR2 FYEKMQ (reference sequence). This CDR3 comprises 15 residues. The junction had 10 bases not matched to a gene; V was cut back by 5 bases and J by 4 bases. Written as DNA, the CDR3 is TGTGCCAGCAGCGAAACCCGGGGGGGGAAGTACGAGCAGTACTTC. It yields the protein CASSETRGGKYEQYF. Variable domain in full (rest from reference TRBV13 and TRBJ2-7): AAGVIQSPRHLIKEKRETATLKCYPIPRHDTVYWYQQGPGQDPQFLISFYEKMQSDKGSIPDRFSAQQFSDYHSELNMSSLELGDSALYFCASSETRGGKYEQYFGPGTRLTVT.

This clonotype was counted at least ten times. The chain is built from TRBV7-9 and TRBJ2-1; 9 positions agree with TRBD2. The CDR3 spans 16 residues. Germline lookup yields CDR1 SEHNR and CDR2 FQNEAQ (reference sequence). Trimming cost V 5 bases and J 5 bases; bases outside gene matches: 10. The CDR3 loop reads CASSHWGTSSNNEQFF. The CDR3 DNA sequence: TGTGCCAGCAGCCACTGGGGGACTAGCAGTAACAATGAGCAGTTCTTC.

This clonotype was seen repeatedly, ten times or more. This chain connects TRBV7-2 to TRBJ2-5; D uncertain. V lost 1 base and J 4 bases, leaving 7 bases between the germline ends. CDR3 length equals 13 residues. Germline V gives CDR1 SGHTA, CDR2 FQGNSA. This chain's CDR3 is CASSLGGGETQYF. The CDR3 bases are TGTGCCAGCAGCTTAGGGGGTGGAGAGACCCAGTACTTC. Supplemented by reference TRBV7-2 and TRBJ2-5, the full variable domain reads GAGVSQSPSNKVTEKGKDVELRCDPISGHTALYWYRQSLGQGLEFLIYFQGNSAPDKSGLPSDRFSAERTGGSVSTLTIQRTQQEDSAVYLCASSLGGGETQYFGPGTRLLVL.

Only a few counts were recorded for this clonotype. The DNA of the CDR3 is TGTGCCAGCAGCTCCGGGACTAGTAGGGCCCCGGATACGCAGTATTTT. This sequence encodes CASSSGTSRAPDTQYF. This chain links TRBV7-9 with TRBJ2-3; the match to TRBD2 covers 8 bases. V shed 4 bases and J 6 bases; nucleotides not matched to a gene: 12. The germline V gene encodes CDR1 SEHNR and CDR2 FQNEAQ (reference sequence). The CDR3 sequence is 16 residues long.

Many counts were recorded for this clonotype. The chain uses TRBV20-1 and TRBJ2-1; 7 bases map to TRBD1. Germline assignment: CDR1 DFQATT and CDR2 SNEGSKA (reference sequence). J was trimmed by 7 bases and V by 3 bases; bases with no gene match: 12. This CDR3 has 15 amino acids. The CDR3 DNA sequence: TGCAGTGCTAGTGGTCAGGGGGTGTATTGGAATGAGCAGTTCTTC. Translation gives CSASGQGVYWNEQFF.

This clonotype was seen repeatedly, ten times or more. This CDR3 reads CASRRLAGGAQETQYF. CDR3 nucleotides: TGTGCCAGCAGACGACTGGCGGGAGGAGCGCAAGAGACCCAGTACTTC. This chain joins TRBV13 and TRBJ2-5, with 8 bases fitting TRBD2. CDR1 is PRHDT, CDR2 FYEKMQ, per germline (reference sequence). V lost 6 bases to trimming and J lost 2 bases; unmatched junction nucleotides: 11. CDR3 length equals 16 residues.

This clonotype has a count of ten or more. The J gene is TRBJ1-2, the V gene TRBV20-1, with D hard to call. Trimming stripped 5 bases from V and 1 base from J, with 14 bases between. Germline V gene data show CDR1 as DFQATT and CDR2 as SNEGSKA (reference sequence). CDR3 size: 14 residues. The CDR3 protein is CSALPTSLNYGYTF. The CDR3 coding sequence is TGCAGTGCTCTACCGACCTCCCTTAACTATGGCTACACCTTC.

In this sample, this clonotype turned up many times. V is TRBV5-1 and J is TRBJ2-1; 8 bases line up with TRBD2. The CDR3 has 15 residues. In germline, CDR1 is SGHRS, CDR2 YFSETQ. The J segment lost 5 bases and the V segment lost 3 bases, leaving 7 bases of the junction unmatched. Written as DNA, the CDR3 is TGCGCCAGCAGCTACCGGACTAGCTGGGACAATGAGCAGTTCTTC. Its translation: CASSYRTSWDNEQFF.

This clonotype appeared a few times. In nucleotides, the CDR3 is TGTGCCAGCAGCTTAGATCCTGGACCGGTAGTCGTCGGTTACGAGCAGTACTTC. Translation: CASSLDPGPVVVGYEQYF. J is TRBJ2-7 and V is TRBV11-2; no clear D gene. The CDR3 is 18 amino acids. Trimming pared 0 bases from V and 4 bases from J, leaving 22 bases between. Germline values: CDR1 SGHAT, CDR2 FQNNGV.

This clonotype came up many times. The rearrangement joins TRBV27 to TRBJ2-7; D is perhaps TRBD1 or TRBD2 (6 bases each). There are 15 residues in the CDR3. Deletions cut 6 bases from V and 3 bases from J, with 18 bases between. CDR1 is MNHEY, CDR2 SMNVEV, per germline (reference sequence). CDR3 protein: CASSPLWGANYEQYF. CDR3 sequence (DNA): TGTGCCAGCAGCCCTCTGTGGGGGGCCAACTACGAGCAGTACTTC.

This clonotype was recorded at least ten times. The chain carries TRBV6-1 and TRBJ1-1; TRBD1 aligns across 8 bases. Germline lookup yields CDR1 MNHNS and CDR2 SASEGT. The CDR3 runs to 14 residues. Unmatched junction bases numbered 8, after V lost 5 bases and J lost 6 bases. In nucleotides, the CDR3 is TGTGCCAGCAGTACGGACAGGGTCCGATCTGAAGCTTTCTTT. Translated: CASSTDRVRSEAFF.

This clonotype was recorded many times. This sequence joins TRBV12-3 or TRBV12-4 and TRBJ2-7; 10 bases are a match to TRBD1. CDR3 length: 15 amino acids. The V segment lost 6 bases and the J segment 4 bases; nucleotides outside the gene matches: 9. The DNA for the CDR3 is TGTGCCAGCAGCCGGGGGACAGGGGTCCCGTACGAGCAGTACTTC. Protein sequence: CASSRGTGVPYEQYF.

This clonotype appeared many times. V gene TRBV7-3 combines with J gene TRBJ2-2; no clear D gene. The length of the CDR3 is 13 residues. V lost 0 bases and J 4 bases, leaving 3 bases between the germline ends. Germline V gene lookup returns CDR1 SGHTA and CDR2 FQGTGA. The CDR3 reads CASSLTTTGELFF. CDR3 coding DNA: TGTGCCAGCAGCTTAACTACCACCGGGGAGCTGTTTTTT. Combining the CDR3 with reference TRBV7-3 and TRBJ2-2 gives the whole variable domain GAGVSQTPSNKVTEKGKYVELRCDPISGHTALYWYRQSLGQGPEFLIYFQGTGAADDSGLPNDRFFAVRPEGSVSTLKIQRTERGDSAVYLCASSLTTTGELFFGEGSRLTVL.

At least ten counts were recorded for this clonotype. The rearrangement joins TRBV12-3 or TRBV12-4 to TRBJ2-7; D is ambiguous. The CDR3 runs 13 residues. Trimming pared 2 bases from V and 4 bases from J, leaving 9 bases between. Written as DNA, the CDR3 is TGTGCCAGCAGTTTAATGATCACGTACGAGCAGTACTTC. This sequence encodes CASSLMITYEQYF.

This clonotype was detected ten times or more. This chain uses TRBV12-3 or TRBV12-4 with TRBJ2-7; D unclear. V was trimmed by 6 bases and J by 0 bases, leaving 9 bases between them. This CDR3 is built from 13 residues. CDR3 protein: CASRRTSSYEQYF. The CDR3 coding sequence is TGTGCCAGCAGACGCACAAGCTCCTACGAGCAGTACTTC.

The sample holds many counts of this clonotype. The rearrangement uses TRBV7-2 and TRBJ2-7; no clear D. The germline V gene has CDR1 SGHTA and CDR2 FQGNSA. V was clipped by 5 bases and J by 2 bases, with 13 bases between them. The CDR3 has 14 amino acids. In DNA form, the CDR3 reads TGTGCCAGCAGCCCCCCCACGGCTGCCTACGAGCAGTACTTC. Protein: CASSPPTAAYEQYF. The variable domain in full, with the rest retrieved from reference TRBV7-2 and TRBJ2-7, is GAGVSQSPSNKVTEKGKDVELRCDPISGHTALYWYRQSLGQGLEFLIYFQGNSAPDKSGLPSDRFSAERTGGSVSTLTIQRTQQEDSAVYLCASSPPTAAYEQYFGPGTRLTVT.

This clonotype was observed at least ten times. V gene TRBV10-2 combines with J gene TRBJ2-1; TRBD2 aligns across 12 bases. Trimming cost V 6 bases and J 7 bases; bases outside gene matches: 7. The CDR3 contains 15 residues. Germline CDR1 WSHSY, CDR2 SAAADI. CDR3 sequence: CASRLTSGSVNEQFF. CDR3 nucleotides: TGCGCCAGCAGGTTGACTAGCGGGAGTGTAAATGAGCAGTTCTTC.

The sample holds many counts of this clonotype. The rearrangement links TRBV12-3 or TRBV12-4 to TRBJ2-1; D is possibly TRBD1 or TRBD2 (5 bases each). The ends were cut back, 7 bases at V and 14 bases at J, with 21 bases in the middle. The CDR3 spans 13 residues. The CDR3 nucleotides are TGTGCCAGCACCTTATTATGGGGAGAGGACAAGTTCTTC. Translation gives CASTLLWGEDKFF.

This clonotype has at least ten counts. This chain links TRBV5-1 with TRBJ2-5, with D tentatively TRBD2 (6 bases). Looked up from germline, CDR1 is SGHRS and CDR2 is YFSETQ. V lost 0 bases to trimming and J lost 2 bases, with 11 bases between them. CDR3 length equals 15 residues. The CDR3 nucleotides read TGCGCCAGCAGCTTGGGGGCGGGGACTCAAGAGACCCAGTACTTC. Its protein is CASSLGAGTQETQYF.

This clonotype came up many times. The chain recombines TRBV27 with TRBJ1-6; a possible D gene is TRBD1 (5 bases). CDR3 length equals 14 residues. Germline loops: CDR1 MNHEY, CDR2 SMNVEV (reference sequence). The V gene lost 3 bases and the J gene lost 9 bases, with 12 bases spanning the gap. The chain's CDR3 is CASSFQGVGSPLHF. CDR3 bases: TGTGCCAGCAGTTTCCAGGGAGTGGGTTCACCCCTCCACTTT.

This clonotype appeared many times. This sequence joins TRBV5-1 and TRBJ2-2; no definite D call. V was trimmed by 2 bases and J by 4 bases, leaving 3 bases between them. CDR3 size: 12 residues. Germline V gives CDR1 SGHRS, CDR2 YFSETQ. CDR3 amino acids: CASSLITGELFF. The DNA of the CDR3 is TGCGCCAGCAGCTTAATCACCGGGGAGCTGTTTTTT.

This clonotype was seen many times. The CDR3 sequence: CSARPPTAPEQYF. In DNA, the CDR3 is TGCAGTGCTAGACCCCCGACGGCTCCCGAGCAGTACTTC. The chain combines TRBV20-1 with TRBJ2-7, with D unclear. CDR1 and CDR2 from the germline V gene are DFQATT and SNEGSKA (reference sequence). The V end lost 2 bases, the J end lost 6 bases, and 14 bases lay between the germline ends. This CDR3 is 13 amino acids long.

The count of this clonotype is one. Compared with germline, one end of the junction differs, possibly owing to a read error. In DNA form, the CDR3 reads TGTGCCAGCTCACCTAGACAGGGGGGAAATTCACACCTCCACTTT. This sequence encodes CASSPRQGGNSHLHF. This chain links TRBV18 with TRBJ1-6; 9 bases map to TRBD1. This CDR3 has 15 amino acids. CDR1 and CDR2 from the germline V gene are KGHSH and LQKENI. Filled out from reference TRBV18 and TRBJ1-6, the complete variable domain reads NAGVMQNPRHLVRRRGQEARLRCSPMKGHSHVYWYRQLPEEGLKFMVYLQKENIIDESGMPKERFSAEFPKEGPSILRIQQVVRGDSAAYFCASSPRQGGNSHLHFGNGTRLTVT.

There are many counts of this clonotype. V gene TRBV12-3 or TRBV12-4 combines with J gene TRBJ2-7; no firm D call. This CDR3 is 13 amino acids long. Between the trimmed V and J ends, which lost 6 bases and 4 bases, there was a span of 13 bases. The CDR3 reads CASSIGLGYEQYF. The CDR3 coding sequence is TGTGCCAGCAGCATCGGTCTGGGTTACGAGCAGTACTTC.

The chain joins TRBV5-1 to TRBJ2-5; the D is unclear. Deletions cut 3 bases from V and 4 bases from J, with 4 bases between. CDR3 length: 11 residues. Germline CDR1 reads SGHRS; CDR2 reads YFSETQ. The CDR3 region is CASSSPETQYF. DNA of the CDR3: TGCGCCAGCAGCTCTCCAGAGACCCAGTACTTC.

In its sample, this clonotype was seen many times. The rearrangement links TRBV7-9 to TRBJ1-1, with D unresolved. V was shortened by 5 bases and J by 5 bases, with 15 bases between the two germline ends. Germline CDR1 is SEHNR and CDR2 is FQNEAQ (reference sequence). The CDR3 runs 14 residues. This CDR3 is CASSPHWGLTEAFF. As DNA, the CDR3 is TGTGCCAGCAGCCCCCACTGGGGTTTGACTGAAGCTTTCTTT.

This clonotype showed up many times. The rearrangement links TRBV24-1 to TRBJ1-1, with D unresolved. The germline CDR1 and CDR2 sequences are KGHDR and SFDVKD. This CDR3 has 11 amino acids. Trimming shortened V by 0 bases and J by 11 bases, and 6 bases separated the two germline ends. The CDR3 spells CATSDLVTAFF. Written as DNA, the CDR3 is TGTGCCACCAGTGATTTGGTAACGGCTTTCTTT.

This clonotype appeared many times. The chain combines TRBV5-1 with TRBJ2-7; 10 bases agree with TRBD1. Germline V lookup: CDR1 SGHRS, CDR2 YFSETQ. The CDR3 sequence is 15 residues long. The junction had 3 bases not matched to a gene; V was cut back by 1 base and J by 2 bases. CDR3 sequence (DNA): TGCGCCAGCAGCTTGCAGGGACAGGGGACCTACGAGCAGTACTTC. Translation gives CASSLQGQGTYEQYF.

This CDR3 reads CASSHRGLNTEAFF. In DNA form, the CDR3 reads TGTGCCAGCAGCCACCGGGGCCTGAACACTGAAGCTTTCTTT. The rearrangement joins TRBV5-5 to TRBJ1-1, with TRBD1 as a possible D gene (5 bases). The germline gives CDR1 SGHKS, CDR2 YYEKEE (reference sequence). Deletions cut 4 bases from V and 0 bases from J, with 10 bases between. This CDR3 has 14 residues.